This is a list of T cell receptor beta chains from one sample in a study of regulatory T cells in long-lasting Graves disease. MiXCR was run by TCRdb on the multiplex PCR reads, yielding one entry per CDR3 protein. The sample has some 460,000 distinct CDR3 sequences; roughly 16% are singletons. This sample was also put to use in a study of T cells in Graves' hyperthyroidism and ophthalmopathy.

Specimen: peripheral blood mononuclear cells (PBMCs), collected at new diagnosis, from a patient treated with antithyroid drugs. All receptors come from a man between 35 and 55 years old with Graves disease. Each CDR3 is given with its conserved first and last residue.

v_call	j_call	cdr3_aa
TRBV7-2	TRBJ1-5	CASSLGPKGVRNQPQHF
TRBV5-1	TRBJ2-2	CAGSLVDDTGELFF
TRBV28	TRBJ2-5	CASSQIQETQYF
TRBV5-6	TRBJ2-3	CASSFPADDTQYF
TRBV5-4	TRBJ2-3	CASSLRTGGSDTQYF
TRBV5-6	TRBJ2-1	CASSLSGTEQFF
TRBV28	TRBJ2-1	CASSPLVGTPYNEQFF
TRBV28	TRBJ2-7	CASRGQRRPKSYEQYF
TRBV7-9	TRBJ2-7	CASSRGQGPLEQYF
TRBV10-3	TRBJ2-3	CAIREAGGTDTQYF
TRBV11-3	TRBJ2-2	CASRGTSVGTGELFF
TRBV5-1	TRBJ2-3	CASGRGDTDTQYF
TRBV7-3	TRBJ2-6	CASSFSQGSGANVLTF
TRBV5-5	TRBJ2-5	CASRFRDRGRQETQYF
TRBV5-8	TRBJ2-5	CASSLAGTSGRETQYF
TRBV28	TRBJ1-6	CASRKGDRNNSPLHF
TRBV5-1	TRBJ2-3	CASSLEASNPDTQYF
TRBV5-1	TRBJ1-1	CASSFGDRDMNTEAFF
TRBV20-1	TRBJ2-5	CSAMTRTSGETQYF
TRBV24-1	TRBJ2-1	CATRGRSVGEQFF
TRBV2	TRBJ2-3	CASSELAGGPGDTQYF
TRBV18	TRBJ2-7	CASSLLMGAAIYEQYF
TRBV2	TRBJ2-3	CASSGTGGSDAQYF
TRBV7-9	TRBJ1-6	CASSLGVSPLHF
TRBV7-2	TRBJ1-5	CASSWDREPQHF
TRBV5-1	TRBJ2-7	CASSNLITYEQYF
TRBV7-8	TRBJ2-7	CASSFTGTSGFYEQYF
TRBV24-1	TRBJ2-1	CATSDIPTGGYSRSEQFF
TRBV6-4	TRBJ2-5	CASSATDEETQYF
TRBV2	TRBJ2-5	CASSVLAGETQYF
TRBV5-5	TRBJ2-2	CASSLGQGTTGELFF
TRBV5-1	TRBJ2-7	CASSLAEFREAWEQYF
TRBV5-5	TRBJ1-4	CASSTGGAGEKLFF
TRBV5-1	TRBJ2-7	CASSLVVGKSSYEQYF
TRBV11-3	TRBJ1-1	CASSLDRSEAFF
TRBV29-1	TRBJ2-7	CSVTTGARDEQYF
TRBV7-9	TRBJ1-2	CASSPPLAVDGYTF
TRBV29-1	TRBJ2-1	CSVVRGTSGYNEQFF
TRBV7-9	TRBJ2-3	CASRHKSTDTQYF
TRBV29-1	TRBJ1-2	CSAMEEAYGYTF
TRBV12-3/TRBV12-4	TRBJ2-3	CASSGISWEGEDTQYF
TRBV6-1	TRBJ1-5	CASSESKQGQPQHF
TRBV30	TRBJ1-5	CAWSDGINQPQHF
TRBV5-1	TRBJ2-2	CANSLVSGGSDGELFF
TRBV4-3	TRBJ2-4	CASSQVGIQYF
TRBV7-9	TRBJ2-3	CASTSGTSGIISDTQYF
TRBV3-1	TRBJ1-2	CASSPPRGQNYGYTF
TRBV30	TRBJ2-7	CAWSVGRARYEQYF
TRBV6-1	TRBJ1-2	CASSRGTEKYGYTF
TRBV10-3	TRBJ2-3	CAISENIRSTDTQYF
TRBV11-1	TRBJ2-7	CASSQELAREQYF
TRBV20-1	TRBJ2-7	CSAIRTGGYVEQYF
TRBV29-1	TRBJ1-1	CSAGDSWDTEAFF
TRBV14	TRBJ2-4	CASSQDARGLAKNIQYF
TRBV9	TRBJ1-2	CASSVDRAGGYTF
TRBV19	TRBJ2-6	CAGSIDALSGANVLTF
TRBV20-1	TRBJ2-7	CSADSGSSYEQYF
TRBV5-1	TRBJ2-7	CASSAGQRSYEQYF
TRBV7-9	TRBJ1-1	CASSLRGMNTEAFF